Listed below are T cell receptor beta chains from one sample, sequenced in a study of cytomegalovirus exposure and HLA in healthy donors. Libraries were prepared by immunoSEQ multiplex PCR; TCRdb keeps only in-frame clonotypes and omits some of them. Among fewer than 200,000 clones, around 80% were seen once, and the ten largest hold 2% to 2.5%. Sequenced input: PBMCs. These receptors were obtained from a woman aged 25 to 39 in good health and CMV-seronegative. CDR3s leave out the opening cysteine and the closing phenylalanine or tryptophan. Each record gives: V gene, D gene, CDR3 protein. A D gene is named only where the DNA matches it firmly.

TRBV7-8,NA,ASSLLWGSNTGELF
TRBV5-4,NA,ASSTRGGYGYT
TRBV10-3,NA,AISESNGREQY
TRBV28,NA,ASSLGGRGGVNTEAF
TRBV14,TRBD1,ASSRRQGGEAF
TRBV28,NA,ASSIQGGELF
TRBV4-2,TRBD1,ASSGLTGVDEQY
TRBV19,TRBD1,ASSMGDRVQY
TRBV7-8,TRBD1,ASSAYDRGGNQPQH
TRBV9,NA,ASSAQVYGYT
TRBV9,NA,ASSPPGGSFNEQF
TRBV19,TRBD2,ASSAGTSGSKDEQF
TRBV9,TRBD2,ASSVNSGGASGETQY
TRBV7-9,TRBD1,SSSNRQTGAEAF
TRBV28,NA,ASSQGSTGELF
TRBV18,NA,ASSPGGYNEQF
TRBV9,TRBD2,ASSVELAGADEQF
TRBV19,TRBD1,ASSNQGTGRETQY
TRBV6-4,TRBD2,ASSGTSGGTDTQY
TRBV10-3,NA,AISGGDIQY
TRBV9,TRBD2,ASSADRLAGGDEQF
TRBV4-1,NA,ASSTPGGNTGELF